This T cell receptor (beta chain) comes out of a study of blood T cell repertoires in COVID-19. Study-wide context: Some COVID-19 samples were acute and others convalescent; all came from the United States, Italy and Spain. Sources were T cells, B-cell-depleted T cells, or PBMCs; the material itself was cDNA or gDNA.

The method was immunoSEQ multiplex PCR; TCRdb's version includes in-frame clones alone and lacks a portion of them. The sample records tens of thousands of clones, about 88% being singletons. The CDR3 loop spans 13 amino acids. Per the germline V gene, CDR1 is SGHNT and CDR2 is YYREEE (reference sequence). Trimming pared 3 bases from V and 9 bases from J, leaving 15 bases between. This rearrangement joins TRBV5-4 to TRBJ2-5; D ambiguous. Sequencing was done on a sample of peripheral blood. This TCR came from a man aged 50-60 years with active COVID-19. CDR3 nucleotide sequence: TGTGCCAGCAGCTCCGGAACCCGGCAGGCCCAGTACTTC. Protein product: CASSSGTRQAQYF.